What follows is one TCR beta chain and its context. The CDR3 extends over 14 amino acids. The germline V gene has CDR1 SEHNR and CDR2 FQNEAQ (reference sequence). Trimming shortened V by 4 bases and J by 4 bases, and 11 bases separated the two germline ends. The data derive from a study of blood T cell repertoires in COVID-19. About the study: PBMCs, B-cell-depleted T cells, or T cells provided the cDNA or gDNA that made up the material.

Authors' processing steps: Reference gene primer amplification in the assay estimated nucleated cell counts. Repertoires were generated with immunoSEQ multiplex PCR, while TCRdb's copy carries only in-frame clones and drops some. The V and J calls and clone size are taken from that table; D and trimming were inferred from the DNA. The sample consists of about 260,000 clones, approximately 89% of them appearing once. This receptor was identified in a woman in her forties or fifties with acute or convalescent COVID-19. The genes are TRBV7-9 and TRBJ1-3; possible D gene TRBD1, 6 bases. The sample taken for sequencing was peripheral blood. The CDR3 region has the DNA TGTGCCAGCAGCTCGACAGGTTCAGGAAACACCATATATTTT. Amino acids: CASSSTGSGNTIYF. Combining the CDR3 with reference TRBV7-9 and TRBJ1-3 gives the whole variable domain DTGVSQNPRHKITKRGQNVTFRCDPISEHNRLYWYRQTLGQGPEFLTYFQNEAQLEKSRLLSDRFSAERPKGSFSTLEIQRTEQGDSAMYLCASSSTGSGNTIYFGEGSWLTVV.